The 16 T cell receptor beta chains presented below share a single source sample, sequenced in a study of cytomegalovirus exposure and HLA in healthy donors. Amplification used 60 Vbeta primers and 13 Jbeta primers. Only in-frame clones appear in the TCRdb table, and some are missing; sequencing was by immunoSEQ multiplex PCR. This sample contains more than 90,000 clones. The specimen sequenced was PBMCs. The receptors originated from a man younger than 40 in good health and CMV-seronegative.

The J gene is TRBJ2-1, the V gene TRBV5-1; D unclear. Germline loops: CDR1 SGHRS, CDR2 YFSETQ. V lost 0 bases and J 0 bases, leaving 10 bases between the germline ends. This CDR3 is built from 16 residues. Here the CDR3 reads CASSLEPGFSYNEQFF. The CDR3 DNA reads TGCGCCAGCAGCTTGGAGCCAGGCTTCTCCTACAATGAGCAGTTCTTC.

The CDR3 is CASSLTGAIYNEQFF. The DNA for the CDR3 is TGTGCCAGCAGCCTTACAGGGGCGATTTACAATGAGCAGTTCTTC. The rearrangement links TRBV28 to TRBJ2-1; TRBD1 agrees at 7 bases. Trimming at V came to 6 bases and at J to 4 bases, leaving 9 bases not matched to a gene. The germline V gene encodes CDR1 MDHEN and CDR2 SYDVKM. The length of the CDR3 is 15 residues.

The chain is built from TRBV6-1 and TRBJ2-4; D perhaps matches TRBD1 (6 bases). V was clipped by 7 bases and J by 7 bases, with 17 bases between them. The CDR3 covers 14 residues. Germline V gene lookup returns CDR1 MNHNS and CDR2 SASEGT. The CDR3 coding sequence is TGTGCCAGCAAAAAGACAGGACCGACGAACATTCAGTACTTC. It encodes CASKKTGPTNIQYF.

The chain employs TRBV5-6 and TRBJ2-3; D might be TRBD2 (5 bases). Trimming shortened V by 2 bases and J by 8 bases, and 6 bases separated the two germline ends. CDR1 is SGHDT and CDR2 is YYEEEE in the germline V gene. This CDR3 has 11 residues. The CDR3 reads CASSFEGTQYF. CDR3 DNA sequence: TGTGCCAGCAGCTTCGAGGGTACGCAGTATTTT.

The rearrangement joins TRBV19 to TRBJ1-2; TRBD1 might be the D (6 bases). V lost 6 bases to trimming and J lost 4 bases, with 9 bases between them. Germline values: CDR1 LNHDA, CDR2 SQIVND (reference sequence). There are 12 residues in the CDR3. CDR3 sequence reads: CASREGGYGYTF. The CDR3 DNA follows: TGTGCCAGTAGAGAAGGGGGCTATGGCTACACCTTC.

The rearrangement joins TRBV28 to TRBJ1-5; D unresolved. Trimming shortened V by 3 bases and J by 5 bases, and 8 bases separated the two germline ends. Germline CDR1 is MDHEN and CDR2 is SYDVKM. The CDR3 is 13 residues long. CDR3 amino acids: CASSLAAYQPQHF. As DNA, the CDR3 is TGTGCCAGCAGTTTGGCGGCATATCAGCCCCAGCATTTT.

The chain combines TRBV6-6 with TRBJ2-1, with D tentatively TRBD1 (5 bases). The CDR3 is 14 residues long. In germline, CDR1 is MNHNY, CDR2 SVGAGI (reference sequence). Trimming cost V 4 bases and J 9 bases, with 16 bases left between them. CDR3 sequence reads: CASSSSDISSEQFF. The DNA for the CDR3 is TGTGCCAGCAGTTCCTCGGACATCTCCAGTGAGCAGTTCTTC.

The chain joins TRBV5-1 to TRBJ2-3; 7 nucleotides line up with TRBD2. Germline assignment: CDR1 SGHRS and CDR2 YFSETQ. J lost 0 bases, V lost 3 bases, and 4 bases had no gene match. This CDR3 has 15 residues. The CDR3 is CASSSGLLSTDTQYF. The DNA for the CDR3 is TGCGCCAGCAGCTCGGGACTACTGAGCACAGATACGCAGTATTTT.

The rearrangement joins TRBV6-4 to TRBJ2-5, with D tentatively TRBD2 (5 bases). The CDR3 totals 13 residues. The V gene lost 3 bases and the J gene lost 3 bases, with 8 bases spanning the gap. Germline values: CDR1 MRHNA, CDR2 SNTAGT. CDR3 sequence (DNA): TGTGCCAGCAGTGATGAGCGGAAAGAGACCCAGTACTTC. Translating it yields CASSDERKETQYF.

The chain carries TRBV6-5 and TRBJ1-5; tentative D call: TRBD1 (6 bases). Trimming removed 6 bases from V and 7 bases from J, with 19 bases in between. The CDR3 runs 15 residues. Germline CDR1 reads MNHEY; CDR2 reads SVGAGI. CDR3 amino acids: CASRPTGLGSQPQHF. The CDR3 bases are TGTGCCAGCAGACCTACAGGGCTCGGGTCCCAGCCCCAGCATTTT.

This chain links TRBV19 with TRBJ1-3, with 7 bases matching TRBD1. The CDR3 sequence is 18 residues long. Germline CDR1 reads LNHDA; CDR2 reads SQIVND (reference sequence). V dropped 6 bases and J dropped 0; count of bases not matched to a gene: 14. CDR3: CASRNSGTDFHSGNTIYF. The CDR3 coding sequence is TGTGCCAGTAGAAATTCCGGGACAGATTTCCACTCTGGAAACACCATATATTTT.

The chain uses TRBV25-1 and TRBJ2-1, with D perhaps matching TRBD1 (5 bases). The germline CDR1 and CDR2 sequences are MGHDK and SYGVNS. The germline V and J ends were trimmed by 2 bases and 6 bases, with 11 bases remaining between them. This CDR3 is 14 amino acids long. CDR3 amino acids: CASSERGLGNEQFF. Written as DNA, the CDR3 is TGTGCCAGCAGTGAAAGGGGTTTGGGCAATGAGCAGTTCTTC.

In nucleotides, the CDR3 is TGTGCCAGCAGCTCCGGACAACCAACCTACGAGCAGTACTTC. Its protein product is CASSSGQPTYEQYF. The chain employs TRBV7-9 and TRBJ2-7, with a weak D call TRBD1 (5 bases). Per the germline V gene, CDR1 is SEHNR and CDR2 is FQNEAQ (reference sequence). CDR3 length: 14 residues. Trimming stripped 4 bases from V and 2 bases from J, with 12 bases between. The entire variable domain, with the rest obtained from reference TRBV7-9 and TRBJ2-7, is as follows: DTGVSQNPRHKITKRGQNVTFRCDPISEHNRLYWYRQTLGQGPEFLTYFQNEAQLEKSRLLSDRFSAERPKGSFSTLEIQRTEQGDSAMYLCASSSGQPTYEQYFGPGTRLTVT.

V and J are TRBV19 and TRBJ1-6, with TRBD1 matching over 7 bases. Germline values: CDR1 LNHDA, CDR2 SQIVND (reference sequence). This CDR3 region has 15 residues. V trimming: 1 base; J trimming: 6 bases; junction bases outside the gene matches: 3. CDR3 in DNA: TGTGCCAGTAGTATAGGGGACAGATTTAATTCACCCCTCCACTTT. Protein: CASSIGDRFNSPLHF.

The V gene is TRBV18, the J gene TRBJ2-4, with D possibly matching TRBD2 (6 bases). V was cut by 3 bases and J by 1 base, with 13 bases left in between. The germline CDR1 and CDR2 sequences are KGHSH and LQKENI. The CDR3 is 16 residues long. The CDR3: CASSPQEGGAKNIQYF. In DNA, the CDR3 is TGTGCCAGCTCACCGCAGGAGGGTGGGGCCAAAAACATTCAGTACTTC.

The chain recombines TRBV5-1 with TRBJ1-6; possibly TRBD1 for D (5 bases). This CDR3 spans 14 amino acids. Trimming removed 0 bases from V and 8 bases from J, with 9 bases in between. The germline V gene has CDR1 SGHRS and CDR2 YFSETQ. CDR3: CASSLGQGHSPLHF. CDR3 DNA sequence: TGCGCCAGCAGCTTGGGGCAGGGCCATTCACCCCTCCACTTT.